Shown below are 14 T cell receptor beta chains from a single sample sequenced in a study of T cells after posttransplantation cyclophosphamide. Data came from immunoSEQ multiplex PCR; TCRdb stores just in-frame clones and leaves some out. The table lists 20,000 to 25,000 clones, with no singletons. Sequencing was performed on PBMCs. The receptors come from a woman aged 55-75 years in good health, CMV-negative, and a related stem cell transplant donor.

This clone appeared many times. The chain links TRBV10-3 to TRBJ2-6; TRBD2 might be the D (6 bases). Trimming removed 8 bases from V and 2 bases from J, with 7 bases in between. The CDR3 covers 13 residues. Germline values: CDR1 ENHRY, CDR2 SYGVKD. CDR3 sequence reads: CAIGEAGANVLTF. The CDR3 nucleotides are TGTGCCATCGGGGAGGCTGGGGCCAACGTCCTGACTTTC.

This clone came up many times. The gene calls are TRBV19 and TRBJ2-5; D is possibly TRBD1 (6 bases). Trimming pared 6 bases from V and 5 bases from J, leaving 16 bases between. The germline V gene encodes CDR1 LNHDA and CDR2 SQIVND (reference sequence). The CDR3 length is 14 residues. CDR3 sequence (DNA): TGTGCCAGTAGGGAAACAGGGTATGGGGAGACCCAGTACTTC. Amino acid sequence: CASRETGYGETQYF.

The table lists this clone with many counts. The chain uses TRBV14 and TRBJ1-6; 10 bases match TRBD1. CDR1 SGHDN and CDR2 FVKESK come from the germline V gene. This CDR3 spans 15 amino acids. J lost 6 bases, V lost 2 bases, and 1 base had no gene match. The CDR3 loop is CASSQRQGANSPLHF. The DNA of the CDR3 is TGTGCCAGCAGCCAACGACAGGGGGCTAATTCACCCCTCCACTTT.

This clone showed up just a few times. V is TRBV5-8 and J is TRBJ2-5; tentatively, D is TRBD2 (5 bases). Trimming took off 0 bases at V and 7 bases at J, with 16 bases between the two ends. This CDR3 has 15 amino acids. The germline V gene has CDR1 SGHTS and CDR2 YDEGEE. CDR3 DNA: TGTGCCAGCAGCTTGGGACCGGGGTCCGCGAGGACCCAGTACTTC. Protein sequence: CASSLGPGSARTQYF. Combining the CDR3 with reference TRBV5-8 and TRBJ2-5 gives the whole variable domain EAGVTQSPTHLIKTRGQQATLRCSPISGHTSVYWYQQALGLGLQFLLWYDEGEERNRGNFPPRFSGRQFPNYSSELNVNALELEDSALYLCASSLGPGSARTQYFGPGTRLLVL.

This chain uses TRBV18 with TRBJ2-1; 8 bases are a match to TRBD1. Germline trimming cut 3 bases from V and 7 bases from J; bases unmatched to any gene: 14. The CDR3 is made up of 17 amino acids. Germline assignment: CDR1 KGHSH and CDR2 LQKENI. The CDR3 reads CASSPPIGQGPMNEQFF. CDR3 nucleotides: TGTGCCAGCTCACCTCCTATAGGACAGGGCCCTATGAATGAGCAGTTCTTC.

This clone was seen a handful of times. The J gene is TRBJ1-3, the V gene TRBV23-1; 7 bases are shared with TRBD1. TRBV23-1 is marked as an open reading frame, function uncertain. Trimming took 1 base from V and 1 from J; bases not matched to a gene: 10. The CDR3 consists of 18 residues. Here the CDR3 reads CASSQCLPGQMSGNTIYF. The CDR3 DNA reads TGCGCCAGCAGTCAATGCCTCCCGGGACAGATGTCTGGAAACACCATATATTTT.

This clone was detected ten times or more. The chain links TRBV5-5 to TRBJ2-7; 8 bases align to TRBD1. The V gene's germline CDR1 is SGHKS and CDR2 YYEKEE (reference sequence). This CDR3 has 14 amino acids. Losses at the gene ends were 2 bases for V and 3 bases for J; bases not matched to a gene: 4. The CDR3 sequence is CASSFGTGNYEQYF. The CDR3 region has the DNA TGTGCCAGCAGCTTCGGGACAGGTAACTACGAGCAGTACTTC.

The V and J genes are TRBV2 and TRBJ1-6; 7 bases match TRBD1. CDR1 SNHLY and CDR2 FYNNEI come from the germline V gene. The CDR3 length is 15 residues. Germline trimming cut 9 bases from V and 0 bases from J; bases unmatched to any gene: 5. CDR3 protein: CARGQSSSYNSPLHF. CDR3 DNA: TGTGCCAGGGGACAGTCGAGCTCCTATAATTCACCCCTCCACTTT.

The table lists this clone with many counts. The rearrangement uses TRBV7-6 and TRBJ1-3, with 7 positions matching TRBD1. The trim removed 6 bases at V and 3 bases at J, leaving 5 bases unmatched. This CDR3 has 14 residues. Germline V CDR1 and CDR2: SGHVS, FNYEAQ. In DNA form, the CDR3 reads TGTGCCAGCAGTTCTCGGACAGGTGGAAACACCATATATTTT. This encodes CASSSRTGGNTIYF.

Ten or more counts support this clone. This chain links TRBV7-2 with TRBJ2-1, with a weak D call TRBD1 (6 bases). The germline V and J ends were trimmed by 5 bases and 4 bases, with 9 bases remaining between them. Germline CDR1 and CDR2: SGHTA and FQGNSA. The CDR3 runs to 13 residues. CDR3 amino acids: CASSQQGYNEQFF. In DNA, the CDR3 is TGTGCCAGCAGCCAACAGGGATACAATGAGCAGTTCTTC.

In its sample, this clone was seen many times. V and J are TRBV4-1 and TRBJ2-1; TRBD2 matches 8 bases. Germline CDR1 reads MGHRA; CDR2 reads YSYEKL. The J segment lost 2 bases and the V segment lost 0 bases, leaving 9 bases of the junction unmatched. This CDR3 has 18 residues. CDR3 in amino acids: CASSQEQFGAGAYNEQFF. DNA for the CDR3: TGCGCCAGCAGCCAAGAACAGTTCGGAGCGGGGGCCTACAATGAGCAGTTCTTC.

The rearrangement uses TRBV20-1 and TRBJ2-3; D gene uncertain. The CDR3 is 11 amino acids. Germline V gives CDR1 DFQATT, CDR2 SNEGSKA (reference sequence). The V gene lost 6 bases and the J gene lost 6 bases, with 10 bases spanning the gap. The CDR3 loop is CSASLRDTQYF. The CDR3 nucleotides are TGCAGTGCCTCACTGCGCGATACGCAGTATTTT.

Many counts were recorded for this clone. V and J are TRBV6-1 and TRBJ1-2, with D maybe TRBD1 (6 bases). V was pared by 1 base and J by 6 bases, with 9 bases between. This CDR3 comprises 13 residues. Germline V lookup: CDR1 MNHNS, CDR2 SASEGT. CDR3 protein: CASSEGQVHGYTF. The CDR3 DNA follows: TGTGCCAGCAGTGAAGGACAGGTCCATGGCTACACCTTC.

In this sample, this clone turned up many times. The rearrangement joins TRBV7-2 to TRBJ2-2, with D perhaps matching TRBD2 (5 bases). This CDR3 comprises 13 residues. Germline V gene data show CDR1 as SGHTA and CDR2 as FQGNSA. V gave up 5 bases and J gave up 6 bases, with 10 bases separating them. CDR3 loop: CASSLRGSGELFF. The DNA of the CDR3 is TGTGCCAGCAGCCTCCGGGGTTCCGGGGAGCTGTTTTTT.